Listed here is a single T cell receptor beta chain. The CDR3 contains 15 residues. V was cut by 3 bases and J by 1 base, with 12 bases left in between. In germline, CDR1 is SGHTA, CDR2 FQGTGA. The data belong to a study of cytomegalovirus exposure and HLA in healthy donors. The study ran its PCR with 60 Vbeta and 13 Jbeta primers. The table came from immunoSEQ multiplex PCR; TCRdb's copy has only in-frame clones and leaves some out. The data show roughly 120,000 clones, with 81% seen just once and 3.9% held by the top ten. The material sequenced was PBMCs. This chain uses TRBV7-3 with TRBJ1-1, with D tentatively TRBD1 (5 bases). This receptor was identified in a woman in her 30s in good health and CMV-seronegative. The CDR3 DNA is TGTGCCAGCAGCTTGGCGGGGGTAGGGAACACTGAAGCTTTCTTT. This encodes CASSLAGVGNTEAFF.